The 4 T cell receptor beta chains listed next were all sequenced from one sample in a study of human T cells and chemical hapten exposure. TCRdb recomputed calls from the RACE reads with MiXCR, one row per CDR3 protein. The table shows approximately 50,000 distinct CDR3 sequences, with 9.6% occurring only once. Time point here: pre-sensitization, week 0. Regarding treatment: therapeutic diphenylcyclopropenone sensitization with weekly scalp DPC. The total RNA was obtained from whole blood that was not fractionated. The input for sequencing was whole blood, taken in connection with sensitization to the hapten diphenylcyclopropenone (DPC). The receptors come from a woman in her thirties with alopecia areata. Some clones in this sample may be carry-over from other donors' samples.

This clonotype was detected only a few times. V is TRBV5-5 and J is TRBJ2-3, with D tentatively TRBD1 (6 bases). V lost 4 bases, J lost 6 bases, and 15 bases lay in between. Germline V gives CDR1 SGHKS, CDR2 YYEKEE (reference sequence). This CDR3 contains 14 residues. The CDR3 loop reads CASSHWTADDTQYF. The CDR3 DNA sequence: TGTGCCAGCAGCCACTGGACAGCAGACGATACGCAGTATTTT. The full variable domain, in which reference TRBV5-5 and TRBJ2-3 provide the parts outside the CDR3, is DAGVTQSPTHLIKTRGQQVTLRCSPISGHKSVSWYQQVLGQGPQFIFQYYEKEERGRGNFPDRFSARQFPNYSSELNVNALLLGDSALYLCASSHWTADDTQYFGPGTRLTVL.

The gene calls are TRBV6-2 or TRBV6-3 and TRBJ2-1, with 11 bases identical to TRBD2. CDR1 and CDR2 from the germline V gene are MNHEY and SVGEGT. J lost 5 bases, V lost 6 bases, and 6 bases had no gene match. The CDR3 spans 15 residues. Written as DNA, the CDR3 is TGTGCCAGCAGACTAGCGGGGGCAATCCACAATGAGCAGTTCTTC. Its protein product is CASRLAGAIHNEQFF.

This clonotype was seen many times. J is TRBJ2-1 and V is TRBV20-1; the D gene is possibly TRBD2 (6 bases). Per the germline V gene, CDR1 is DFQATT and CDR2 is SNEGSKA (reference sequence). The CDR3 has 15 residues. The V gene lost 1 base and the J gene lost 1 base, with 11 bases spanning the gap. This CDR3 is CSARARGVSYNEQFF. The CDR3 region has the DNA TGCAGTGCTAGAGCCCGCGGGGTTTCCTACAATGAGCAGTTCTTC.

This clonotype was counted many times. The rearrangement uses TRBV4-3 and TRBJ1-4, with D perhaps matching TRBD1 (5 bases). V lost 0 bases and J lost 11, with 13 bases in between. The CDR3 is 14 residues long. From germline, CDR1 is LGHNA and CDR2 YSLEER. Written as DNA, the CDR3 is TGCGCCAGCAGCCAAGACCAGGGCGGACCCAAACTGTTTTTT. The encoded protein is CASSQDQGGPKLFF.